This T cell receptor beta chain was sequenced for a study of shared clonotypes between healthy human individuals. Some clones are missing from TCRdb's copy, which holds only in-frame ones; the method was immunoSEQ multiplex PCR. The top ten hold 0.39% of the sample, which has 2 million to 2.5 million clones, approximately 95% seen once. The CDR3 has 12 residues. Germline V gives CDR1 SGHTA, CDR2 FQGNSA. The ends were cut back, 4 bases at V and 8 bases at J, with 11 bases in the middle. Sequencing used naive CD4+ T cells from PBMCs. Subset given: CD45RA+ positively selected. The chain couples TRBV7-2 to TRBJ1-2; a weak D match, TRBD1 (5 bases). The clonotype was recovered from a man aged 18 to 30 in good health. Some clones in this sample may be carry-over from other donors' samples. This CDR3 is CASSSENRGYTF. CDR3 nucleotide sequence: TGTGCCAGCAGCTCAGAGAACAGGGGCTACACCTTC.